The T cell receptor (beta chain) under discussion was sequenced for a study of cytomegalovirus exposure and HLA in healthy donors. The study's findings and limits: Researchers catalogued about 150 TCR beta chains as cytomegalovirus-associated.

This clone was observed once. Its cognate antigen is unknown. CDR3 length: 14 amino acids. Germline V CDR1 and CDR2: MDHEN, SYDVKM. Trimming removed 3 bases at V and 4 bases at J, with 13 bases between. The table came from immunoSEQ multiplex PCR; TCRdb's copy has only in-frame clones and leaves some out. This table has some 110,000 clones, approximately 90% appearing once. The sequenced material came from PBMCs. This TCR was recovered from a woman in her late teens or twenties in good health and CMV-seropositive. The chain couples TRBV28 to TRBJ2-7, with TRBD2 as a possible D gene (5 bases). The CDR3 DNA sequence: TGTGCCAGCAGTTTGACCGGGATGAAGTACGAGCAGTACTTC. This gives the protein CASSLTGMKYEQYF.